The 5 T cell receptor beta chains below were found in one sample sequenced in a study of shared clonotypes between healthy human individuals. Clones were sequenced by immunoSEQ multiplex PCR, and TCRdb holds only the in-frame ones, with some missing. The data contain roughly 1.4 million clones, 97% to 99% of them singletons. The specimen sequenced was naive CD4+ T cells sorted from blood. The subset: CD45RA+ positively selected. The receptor source for this set is a man aged 25 to 40 in good health.

This rearrangement joins TRBV9 to TRBJ2-7; D not resolved. Germline CDR1 SGDLS, CDR2 YYNGEE. This CDR3 comprises 15 residues. The ends were cut back, 0 bases at V and 6 bases at J, with 16 bases in the middle. The CDR3 DNA sequence: TGTGCCAGCAGCGTAGGGTCGGGCGGAGCTTCCGAGCAGTACTTC. Amino acid sequence: CASSVGSGGASEQYF.

V is TRBV19 and J is TRBJ2-7, with D possibly being TRBD2 (6 bases). In germline, CDR1 is LNHDA, CDR2 SQIVND (reference sequence). The CDR3 runs to 16 residues. V was pared by 2 bases and J by 4 bases, with 18 bases between. CDR3 nucleotide sequence: TGTGCCAGTAGTATAAGGGCGGGATCCGACGCGTACGAGCAGTACTTC. It is translated as CASSIRAGSDAYEQYF.

The chain's CDR3 is CASSLSVSDPLAFF. The CDR3 bases are TGCGCCAGCAGCTTGTCGGTTTCAGATCCATTGGCTTTCTTT. V is TRBV5-1 and J is TRBJ1-1; D is uncertain. Germline V gene sequence: CDR1 SGHRS, CDR2 YFSETQ. This CDR3 is 14 amino acids long. V lost 1 base to trimming and J lost 11 bases, with 18 bases between them.

This clone has a single count. The chain has TRBV5-1 and TRBJ2-1, with D possibly TRBD2 on 5 matching bases. The germline gives CDR1 SGHRS, CDR2 YFSETQ. CDR3 length: 18 amino acids. The V and J ends lost 0 bases and 5 bases respectively, with 21 bases between them. The CDR3 loop reads CASSLGLGGPATNNEQFF. CDR3 coding DNA: TGCGCCAGCAGCTTGGGCCTGGGCGGGCCCGCAACCAACAATGAGCAGTTCTTC.

This clone was observed once. The chain uses TRBV5-5 and TRBJ2-2, with 7 positions matching TRBD1. CDR3 length: 15 residues. CDR1 is SGHKS, CDR2 YYEKEE, per germline (reference sequence). Losses at the gene ends were 4 bases for V and 1 base for J; bases not matched to a gene: 4. DNA for the CDR3: TGTGCCAGCAGCATGACAGGGAAGAACACCGGGGAGCTGTTTTTT. Translation gives CASSMTGKNTGELFF.